The T cell receptor beta chain described here comes from a study of OX40 agonist ivuxolimab in advanced cancers. This clone was counted a single time. The CDR3 is 18 amino acids. Germline V gene data show CDR1 as MGHRA and CDR2 as YSYEKL. The ends lost 3 bases at V and 2 bases at J; junction bases unmatched: 8. Produced via immunoSEQ multiplex PCR; TCRdb's table is partial and in-frame only. This table holds tens of thousands of clones, roughly nine tenths found once. The clonotype comes from an adult with an advanced solid tumor such as melanoma, head and neck, liver or kidney cancer. This specimen consisted of CD4+ or CD8+ T cells sorted from blood, obtained in a trial of the OX40 agonist ivuxolimab. The chain couples TRBV4-1 to TRBJ2-6; 9 bases align to TRBD1. CDR3 sequence: CASSHLGQGNPGANVLTF. As DNA, the CDR3 is TGCGCCAGCAGCCACTTGGGACAGGGAAACCCTGGGGCCAACGTCCTGACTTTC.